The entry below describes one TCR beta chain. These data come from a study of blood T cell repertoires in COVID-19. On the study more broadly: Acute and convalescent COVID-19 samples came from the United States, Italy and Spain. T cells, B-cell-depleted T cells, or PBMCs provided the cDNA or gDNA that served as material.

Per the original methods: Reference gene primer amplification gave estimated nucleated cell counts. The protocol was immunoSEQ multiplex PCR, while the TCRdb copy is restricted to in-frame clones and leaves out a portion. For V, J and clone size, that table is used; D and trimming come from the DNA. The sample has about 70,000 clones, 80% to 90% seen once. CDR3 length: 16 residues. The junction had 10 bases not matched to a gene; V was cut back by 5 bases and J by 5 bases. CDR1 and CDR2 (germline): SGHVS, FNYEAQ. The V and J genes are TRBV7-6 and TRBJ2-3, with 10 bases matching TRBD2. The sequencing input was peripheral blood. The sequence derives from a woman aged 70-85 years with acute or convalescent COVID-19. DNA of the CDR3: TGTGCCAGCAGCCTGCTAGCGGGAGAAGAGGAAGATACGCAGTATTTT. Translation: CASSLLAGEEEDTQYF.